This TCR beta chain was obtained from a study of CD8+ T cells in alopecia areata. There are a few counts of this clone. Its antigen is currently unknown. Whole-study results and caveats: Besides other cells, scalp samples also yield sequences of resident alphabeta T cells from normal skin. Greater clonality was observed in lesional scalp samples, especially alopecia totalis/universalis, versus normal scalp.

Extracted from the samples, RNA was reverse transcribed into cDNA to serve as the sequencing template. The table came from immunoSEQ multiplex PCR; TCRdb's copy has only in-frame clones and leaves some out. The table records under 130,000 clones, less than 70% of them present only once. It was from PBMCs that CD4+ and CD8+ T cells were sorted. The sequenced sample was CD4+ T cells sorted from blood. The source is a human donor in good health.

The CDR3 reads CSVGGTGIYEQYF. The DNA of the CDR3 is TGCAGCGTTGGCGGGACAGGGATTTACGAGCAGTACTTC. The chain employs TRBV29-1 and TRBJ2-7, with 9 nucleotides matching TRBD1. After removal of 4 bases from V and 4 bases from J, the junction contained 5 bases not matched to a gene. The CDR3 sequence is 13 residues long. Germline values: CDR1 SQVTM, CDR2 ANQGSEA.